This TCR beta chain is from a study of shared clonotypes between healthy human individuals. Libraries were prepared by immunoSEQ multiplex PCR; TCRdb keeps only in-frame clonotypes and omits some of them. The sample gives about 2 million clones, about 94% of which show up once; 1.2% is in the top ten. Losses at the gene ends were 3 bases for V and 3 bases for J; bases not matched to a gene: 4. This CDR3 is built from 15 residues. CDR1 and CDR2 (germline): SGDLS, YYNGEE. Turning to this clone: Other DNA sequences from this sample encode an identical CDR3 as well.

Cells designated naive CD8 were CD45RO-negative and were positively selected for CCR7, with terminally differentiated effector memory CD45RA+ cells excluded. Sequencing was carried out using naive CD8+ T cells sorted from blood. The chain combines TRBV9 with TRBJ2-7; 12 bases are a match to TRBD2. The clonotype originates from a man in his late teens or twenties in good health. This CDR3 is CASSAGLAGSYEQYF. DNA of the CDR3: TGTGCCAGCAGCGCAGGACTAGCGGGAAGCTACGAGCAGTACTTC. The full variable domain, completed using reference TRBV9 and TRBJ2-7, is DSGVTQTPKHLITATGQRVTLRCSPRSGDLSVYWYQQSLDQGLQFLIQYYNGEERAKGNILERFSAQQFPDLHSELNLSSLELGDSALYFCASSAGLAGSYEQYFGPGTRLTVT.